The source of this T cell receptor beta chain is a study of blood T cell repertoires in COVID-19. At the level of the study: Collection of acute and convalescent COVID-19 samples took place in the United States, Italy and Spain.

Trimming took 5 bases from V and 6 from J; bases not matched to a gene: 7. The CDR3 spans 15 residues. Germline V gene sequence: CDR1 LNHDA, CDR2 SQIVND (reference sequence). Method: immunoSEQ multiplex PCR; TCRdb's copy keeps in-frame clones and lacks some. The sample contains 190,000 or so clones, approximately 90% of which appear only once. This TCR was recovered from a woman in her twenties or thirties with active or convalescent COVID-19. The V call is TRBV19, the J call TRBJ2-2; 9 bases line up with TRBD2. The sample was peripheral blood. This CDR3 is CASSRNSGSAGELFF. As DNA, the CDR3 is TGTGCCAGTAGTCGAAATAGCGGGAGCGCCGGGGAGCTGTTTTTT.